The present entry profiles one T cell receptor beta chain with its context. The antigen it recognizes is unknown. Nothing much larger sits one base from this clone, and base qualities are not available. The record originates from a study of shared clonotypes between healthy human individuals (dated by TCRdb to the early 2020s). Notes on the research overall: A couple of women and three men aged 18 to 49 years were included in the cohort. Between about 0.94 and 8.9 billion PBMCs per donor were obtained by leukapheresis. Different laboratories and diverse techniques were used to prepare libraries and sequence TCR repertoires, to increase sequencing depth and limit assay-specific biases. The study deeply sequenced blood TCR repertoires of five healthy adults to estimate repertoire size and the extent of clonotype sharing between individuals. Per donor, three plates each were used for CD4 naive and CD4 memory, two for CD8 naive, and one for CD8 memory. The investigation overall reported the following: Even with the large sequencing depth, rarefaction of the sorted-subset datasets indicated that sequencing was incomplete. About 5% of naive CD4, 3.5% of naive CD8, about 2.1% of memory CD4, and 0.4% of memory CD8 clonotypes were shared across several donors. Estimated clonotype richness was generally larger for naive than for memory subsets. Only blood was sampled, and tissue TCR repertoires likely differ from those in blood. Pairwise subsampling led to the expectation that sequencing depth would affect the degree of clonotype sharing among donors. Because the study included a small number of donors, the genetic and exposure-history diversity represented was limited. Higher generation probabilities were observed for clonotypes shared by all four sorted-subset donors than for non-shared clonotypes.

Using the deep immunoSEQ assay, TCR CDR3 regions were amplified from genomic DNA by multiplex PCR. Extracted genomic DNA from each cell subset was spread evenly across all wells of several immunoSEQ 96-well plates, with each plate serving as a replicate. Each replicate PCR for sorted subsets received 200 ng genomic DNA, equal to around 32,000 T cell genomes. Purified libraries were quantified with a Qubit 3.0 fluorometer, sized on a Bioanalyzer 2100, and re-quantified with the KAPA Library Quantification kit. A separate single-read 150-cycle Illumina NextSeq 550 flow cell was used to sequence each immunoSEQ 96-well plate. In the source study's methods: The immunoSEQ output contained only junctional sequences without quality scores, so filtering could not match that applied to full-length reads. To assign V/J genes and CDR3, sequences were annotated using PyIR, a Python wrapper for IgBLAST v1.9, with IMGT germline references. Any read was removed if the V/J assignment was weak (E-value above 1e-6), the CDR3 was missing, or the read contained stop codons, out-of-frame junctions, or ambiguous translated residues. V3J clonotypes were defined as sequences sharing an identical inferred V gene, J gene, and CDR3 amino acid sequence. Percentage overlap between repertoires was computed as shared unique clonotypes divided by the size of the smaller repertoire. Repertoire richness was assessed with RTK rarefaction, the Chao1 estimator, and Recon v2.1 estimates of unobserved clonotypes. Generation probabilities for all TCRbeta clonotypes obtained by the gDNA method from a few donors were computed using OLGA. Here the immuneACCESS table is served through TCRdb, limited to in-frame sequences with V and J called. Missing clones are a known gap in these copies; in checked studies unresolved V genes cover under half, and the rest lacks a known reason. Clone size and the V and J calls come from that table; the DNA yielded D and trimming. The sample table shows under 1,900,000 clones, and 97% to 99% are seen once. Approximately 0.4% of the sample rests with the top ten.

The donors were healthy, HIV-negative adults with no recently reported acute infections or vaccinations. Every donor was a Caucasian adult residing in Nashville, Tennessee, USA. CD4+ T cells were enriched by magnetic negative selection; naive cells were then positively selected on CD45RA, and the negative fraction formed the memory subset. After blood collection by leukapheresis, PBMCs were isolated using Ficoll-Histopaque density gradient centrifugation and then cryopreserved in the vapor phase of liquid nitrogen. Purity and quantity of every magnetically sorted T cell population were checked by analytical flow cytometry. Each sorted fraction had its genomic DNA isolated and then quantified by UV absorbance on a Nanodrop 2000c. The sequenced sample consisted of naive CD4+ T cells sorted from blood. The label giving this sample's cell subset or site can be read as: CD45RA+ positively selected. This receptor was obtained from a man younger than 40 in good health.

The nucleotide sequence reads as follows: TGCGCCAGCAGCTTGGTTGGGACAGGGCTCCAGAACACTGAAGCTTTCTTT. Translated, it reads CASSLVGTGLQNTEAFF. The sequence is built from TRBV5-1 and TRBJ1-1, and TRBD1 aligns with 9 junction nucleotides. Spanning cysteine to phenylalanine, the CDR3 consists of 17 amino acids. The read is trimmed to its CDR3 DNA, 51 bases read in frame from base 1. The germline V gene yields SGHRS for CDR1 and YFSETQ for CDR2. Here V drops 0 bases and J drops 1 base, and the junction holds 7 bases not matched to any gene.